The present entry profiles one T cell receptor (beta chain) with its context. The ends lost 6 bases at V and 5 bases at J; junction bases unmatched: 8. There are 14 residues in the CDR3. In germline, CDR1 is SQVTM, CDR2 ANQGSEA. The record originates from a study of control samples from healthy donors and cancer patients. Some clones are missing from TCRdb's copy, which holds only in-frame ones; the method was immunoSEQ multiplex PCR. This sample has 130,000 or so clones, with about 83% found just once. What was sequenced was blood. The sequence was obtained from a man aged 25-45 years in good health. The chain is built from TRBV29-1 and TRBJ2-5, with 11 positions matching TRBD1. The CDR3 coding sequence is TGCAGCGTGGGGGACAGGGGGGTATCGGAGACCCAGTACTTC. It translates to CSVGDRGVSETQYF. Using reference TRBV29-1 and TRBJ2-5 for the parts outside the CDR3, the full variable domain is SAVISQKPSRDICQRGTSLTIQCQVDSQVTMMFWYRQQPGQSLTLIATANQGSEATYESGFVIDKFPISRPNLTFSTLTVSNMSPEDSSIYLCSVGDRGVSETQYFGPGTRLLVL.